The 21 T cell receptor beta chains presented below share a single source sample, sequenced in a study of CD8+ T cells in alopecia areata. The treatment was: oral pan-JAK inhibitor, 5-10 mg twice daily. TCR sequencing used cDNA made by reverse transcription of extracted RNA. Clones were read by immunoSEQ multiplex PCR, and TCRdb kept only the in-frame ones, dropping some. The sample consists of around 100,000 clones, roughly two fifths of them appearing once. The sequences come from CD8+ T cells sorted from blood, collected at week 24, from a patient treated with tofacitinib. The receptors stem from a human donor with alopecia areata.

V is TRBV6-5 and J is TRBJ2-1, with TRBD1 matching over 9 bases. Germline V gene sequence: CDR1 MNHEY, CDR2 SVGAGI. Trimming removed 4 bases from V and 3 bases from J; junction bases left unmatched: 4. The CDR3 totals 15 residues. The chain's CDR3 is CASSWGQGGYNEQFF. CDR3 in DNA: TGTGCCAGCAGTTGGGGACAGGGAGGCTACAATGAGCAGTTCTTC.

The rearrangement links TRBV29-1 to TRBJ2-2, with D possibly TRBD2 on 5 matching bases. This CDR3 has 13 amino acids. Trimming took 7 bases from V and 1 from J, leaving 10 bases between them. The V gene's germline CDR1 is SQVTM and CDR2 ANQGSEA. CDR3 sequence (DNA): TGCAGCGCTGGACTCTTGAACACCGGGGAGCTGTTTTTT. This encodes CSAGLLNTGELFF.

The chain recombines TRBV5-1 with TRBJ2-1, with 12 positions matching TRBD2. CDR1 is SGHRS, CDR2 YFSETQ, per germline. The CDR3 has 14 residues. The V gene end was trimmed by 4 bases and the J gene end by 6 bases; junction bases not matched to a gene: 2. The CDR3 region has the DNA TGCGCCAGCAGCCAGACTAGCGGGGGCAATGAGCAGTTCTTC. Amino acid sequence: CASSQTSGGNEQFF.

This clone was observed a few times. The chain couples TRBV30 to TRBJ1-1; D is uncertain. CDR3 length: 10 residues. CDR1 is GTSNPN, CDR2 SVGIG, per germline (reference sequence). The V and J ends lost 3 bases and 6 bases respectively, with 5 bases between them. For the CDR3, the DNA is TGTGCCTGGAGGAGTCCTGAAGCTTTCTTT. Protein product: CAWRSPEAFF.

A few counts support this clone. This chain links TRBV11-2 with TRBJ2-2; 9 nucleotides agree with TRBD1. CDR1 is SGHAT and CDR2 is FQNNGV in the germline V gene. The trim removed 5 bases at V and 4 bases at J, leaving 17 bases unmatched. CDR3 length equals 19 residues. CDR3 sequence reads: CASSPFPETGTGFTGELFF. Here the CDR3 DNA reads TGTGCCAGCAGCCCTTTCCCAGAGACCGGGACAGGGTTCACCGGGGAGCTGTTTTTT.

As regards this clone: The germline gene is not matched at one end of the junction; a read error may be the cause. J is TRBJ2-3 and V is TRBV4-1, with D perhaps matching TRBD2 (5 bases). The CDR3 is 13 residues long. The germline V gene encodes CDR1 MGHRA and CDR2 YSYEKL. CDR3 coding DNA: TGCGCCAGCGGCCAAGATAGTTCGGGAACGCAGTGTTTT. Encoded protein: CASGQDSSGTQCF.

This clone was counted only a few times. This chain links TRBV29-1 with TRBJ1-1; D is possibly TRBD1 (5 bases). Trimming cost V 4 bases and J 6 bases, with 15 bases left between them. There are 13 residues in the CDR3. The germline gives CDR1 SQVTM, CDR2 ANQGSEA. The CDR3 loop is CSVVFGGRAEAFF. The CDR3 nucleotides read TGCAGCGTTGTTTTTGGGGGTCGGGCTGAAGCTTTCTTT.

The chain employs TRBV30 and TRBJ2-7; D not resolved. From germline, CDR1 is GTSNPN and CDR2 SVGIG (reference sequence). V lost 3 bases and J lost 5, with 17 bases in between. The CDR3 is made up of 14 amino acids. CDR3 DNA: TGTGCCTGGAGAGGGAATTTCGTTAGCAACGAGCAGTACTTC. The encoded protein is CAWRGNFVSNEQYF.

V is TRBV2 and J is TRBJ2-5; D call uncertain. CDR1 is SNHLY and CDR2 is FYNNEI in the germline V gene. The CDR3 length is 12 residues. Between the trimmed V and J ends, which lost 6 bases and 5 bases, there was a span of 10 bases. Here the CDR3 DNA reads TGTGCCAGCAGCCTATATCGGGAGACCCAGTACTTC. Amino acids: CASSLYRETQYF.

This clone was seen a few times. V gene TRBV27 combines with J gene TRBJ2-1; 11 nucleotides match TRBD2. With V trimmed by 5 bases and J by 5 bases, 2 bases remained unmatched. CDR1 and CDR2 (germline): MNHEY, SMNVEV (reference sequence). CDR3 length: 14 amino acids. The chain's CDR3 is CASSRLAGNNEQFF. The DNA of the CDR3 is TGTGCCAGCAGTCGACTAGCGGGGAACAATGAGCAGTTCTTC.

There are a few counts of this clone. The chain joins TRBV29-1 to TRBJ1-1, with D unresolved. This CDR3 is 11 amino acids long. Germline CDR1 reads SQVTM; CDR2 reads ANQGSEA. Trimming removed 5 bases at V and 1 base at J, with 5 bases between. CDR3 coding DNA: TGCAGCGTTCCTAAGAACACTGAAGCTTTCTTT. Its protein product is CSVPKNTEAFF.

This clone was observed a few times. This chain uses TRBV7-9 with TRBJ2-7, with D unclear. Germline CDR1 is SEHNR and CDR2 is FQNEAQ (reference sequence). The CDR3 consists of 13 residues. The V end lost 4 bases, the J end lost 10 bases, and 17 bases lay between the germline ends. Here the CDR3 reads CASSSWSRVDQYF. The CDR3 bases are TGTGCCAGCAGCTCCTGGTCGAGAGTAGACCAGTACTTC.

This clone appeared a few times. This chain uses TRBV15 with TRBJ1-3; D is ambiguous. CDR1 LNHNV and CDR2 YYDKDF come from the germline V gene (reference sequence). CDR3 size: 16 residues. The V gene lost 2 bases and the J gene lost 0 bases, with 11 bases spanning the gap. CDR3: CATSRRKDYSGNTIYF. The CDR3 DNA reads as TGTGCCACCAGCAGAAGAAAGGATTACTCTGGAAACACCATATATTTT.

The CDR3 here is CAISERRTDTNYGYTF. Written as DNA, the CDR3 is TGTGCCATCAGTGAGAGAAGGACAGACACTAACTATGGCTACACCTTC. The chain couples TRBV10-3 to TRBJ1-2, with D tentatively TRBD1 (6 bases). V was cut by 2 bases and J by 0 bases, with 13 bases left in between. Looked up from germline, CDR1 is ENHRY and CDR2 is SYGVKD. The CDR3 totals 16 residues.

The sample holds many counts of this clone. The rearrangement uses TRBV6-6 and TRBJ2-2, with D possibly being TRBD2 (5 bases). CDR3 length equals 15 residues. CDR1 and CDR2 from the germline V gene are MNHNY and SVGAGI (reference sequence). Trimming took 2 bases from V and 6 from J, leaving 13 bases between them. The CDR3 bases are TGTGCCAGCAGTTACGAAGTAGGGAGTCCCGGGGAGCTGTTTTTT. Protein: CASSYEVGSPGELFF.

This chain connects TRBV7-9 to TRBJ2-1; 9 positions match TRBD2. Per the germline V gene, CDR1 is SEHNR and CDR2 is FQNEAQ (reference sequence). This CDR3 is built from 16 residues. J lost 6 bases, V lost 3 bases, and 9 bases had no gene match. CDR3 region: CASSFPTSGSINEQFF. As DNA, the CDR3 is TGTGCCAGCAGCTTCCCAACTAGCGGGTCAATCAATGAGCAGTTCTTC.

The rearrangement uses TRBV15 and TRBJ1-5; TRBD1 matches 7 bases. V shed 3 bases, J shed 6 bases, and the junction held 8 bases outside the gene matches. The CDR3 has 15 residues. CDR1 and CDR2 from the germline V gene are LNHNV and YYDKDF (reference sequence). The CDR3 spells CATSRHRGRGQPQHF. CDR3 nucleotide sequence: TGTGCCACCAGCAGGCACAGGGGTAGGGGTCAGCCCCAGCATTTT.

The gene calls are TRBV2 and TRBJ2-7; either TRBD1 or TRBD2 may supply D (5 bases each). This CDR3 contains 14 residues. Germline-derived CDR1 and CDR2 are SNHLY and FYNNEI. V was shortened by 7 bases and J by 2 bases, with 15 bases between the two germline ends. In DNA, the CDR3 is TGTGCCAGCATCGGCCGGGACGGTACCTACGAGCAGTACTTC. Translating gives CASIGRDGTYEQYF.

The gene calls are TRBV11-2 and TRBJ2-2; D is perhaps TRBD2 (6 bases). Germline CDR1 SGHAT, CDR2 FQNNGV. V was trimmed by 4 bases and J by 5 bases, leaving 11 bases between them. The CDR3 is made up of 14 amino acids. The CDR3 loop is CASSSGSGTGELFF. The CDR3, as DNA: TGTGCCAGCAGCTCCGGGAGTGGTACCGGGGAGCTGTTTTTT. Full variable domain (rest looked up from reference TRBV11-2 and TRBJ2-2): EAGVAQSPRYKIIEKRQSVAFWCNPISGHATLYWYQQILGQGPKLLIQFQNNGVVDDSQLPKDRFSAERLKGVDSTLKIQPAKLEDSAVYLCASSSGSGTGELFFGEGSRLTVL.

This clone came up a few times. The V and J genes are TRBV29-1 and TRBJ2-2; perhaps TRBD2 as D (6 bases). V lost 6 bases to trimming and J lost 4 bases, with 15 bases between them. Germline V gives CDR1 SQVTM, CDR2 ANQGSEA. The CDR3 totals 14 residues. The CDR3 DNA sequence: TGCAGCGTGTTGGCGGGATCGGTCACCGGGGAGCTGTTTTTT. Residues: CSVLAGSVTGELFF.

V and J are TRBV10-3 and TRBJ2-5; possible D gene TRBD2, 6 bases. V was cut by 7 bases and J by 2 bases, with 11 bases left in between. Germline-derived CDR1 and CDR2 are ENHRY and SYGVKD. This CDR3 comprises 13 residues. CDR3 DNA: TGTGCCATCAAACGGGACTTTCAAGAGACCCAGTACTTC. This translates into CAIKRDFQETQYF.